Shown below are 4 T cell receptor beta chains from a single sample sequenced in a study of cytomegalovirus exposure and HLA in healthy donors. This table comes from immunoSEQ multiplex PCR, and its TCRdb copy is limited to in-frame clones, with some not included. The sample records tens of thousands of clones, just under 85% being singletons. The sample comprised PBMCs. Source of these receptors: a man younger than 40 in good health and CMV-seronegative.

This clone was recorded once. The chain uses TRBV7-9 and TRBJ1-1, with D unresolved. CDR3 length: 13 amino acids. Germline V gene data show CDR1 as SEHNR and CDR2 as FQNEAQ (reference sequence). Between the trimmed V and J ends, which lost 6 bases and 4 bases, there was a span of 12 bases. CDR3 protein: CASSLELSTEAFF. As DNA, the CDR3 is TGTGCCAGCAGTCTAGAGTTGAGCACTGAAGCTTTCTTT.

The rearrangement uses TRBV5-1 and TRBJ2-6; 7 bases match TRBD1. Germline trimming cut 3 bases from V and 2 bases from J; bases unmatched to any gene: 5. This CDR3 is 16 amino acids long. Looked up from germline, CDR1 is SGHRS and CDR2 is YFSETQ. CDR3 nucleotides: TGCGCCAGCAGCTCACAGGGGATTCCTGGGGCCAACGTCCTGACTTTC. Amino acid sequence: CASSSQGIPGANVLTF.

This clone was counted between two and nine times. This chain connects TRBV19 to TRBJ2-7, with D unresolved. The CDR3 has 15 amino acids. CDR1 is LNHDA, CDR2 SQIVND, per germline (reference sequence). Between the trimmed V and J ends, which lost 5 bases and 0 bases, there was a span of 14 bases. Here the CDR3 reads CASSQALLSSYEQYF. The CDR3 DNA follows: TGTGCCAGTAGTCAGGCCCTACTCAGCTCCTACGAGCAGTACTTC.

This chain connects TRBV18 to TRBJ2-7; tentative D call: TRBD1 (5 bases). The ends were cut back, 1 base at V and 6 bases at J, with 10 bases in the middle. CDR1 is KGHSH, CDR2 LQKENI, per germline. The CDR3 runs 13 residues. The CDR3 bases are TGTGCCAGCTCACCACAAGCAGGGATCGAGCAGTACGTC. Translation: CASSPQAGIEQYV.